Shown below are 14 T cell receptor beta chains from a single sample sequenced in a study of T cell responses to AZD1222 COVID-19 vaccine. Sequenced by immunoSEQ multiplex PCR; TCRdb stores in-frame clones only, minus some. The table has about 180,000 clones, almost 90% seen once. Sample: peripheral blood, taken on day 0 of AZD1222 vaccination. These TCRs come from an adult in good health.

This clone has only one observation. The chain has TRBV11-3 and TRBJ2-2; 7 positions agree with TRBD1. In germline, CDR1 is SGHNT, CDR2 YENEEA. The V segment lost 1 base and the J segment 5 bases; nucleotides outside the gene matches: 4. This CDR3 spans 15 amino acids. As DNA, the CDR3 is TGTGCCAGCAGCTTAGGAAGACAGGGAACCGGGGAGCTGTTTTTT. Its translation: CASSLGRQGTGELFF.

This clone was seen just once. The V gene is TRBV4-2, the J gene TRBJ1-3; D perhaps matches TRBD1 (5 bases). CDR1 is LGHNA, CDR2 YNFKEQ, per germline. The CDR3 is 15 amino acids. Between the trimmed V and J ends, which lost 3 bases and 2 bases, there was a span of 11 bases. CDR3 nucleotides: TGTGCCAGCAGCCAGGATAGACAGCCTGGAAACACCATATATTTT. Its protein product is CASSQDRQPGNTIYF.

The chain uses TRBV13 and TRBJ2-2; 7 bases are a match to TRBD2. CDR1 is PRHDT, CDR2 FYEKMQ, per germline (reference sequence). The ends lost 3 bases at V and 1 base at J; junction bases unmatched: 2. CDR3 length equals 15 residues. CDR3: CASSLRGWNTGELFF. The CDR3 bases are TGTGCCAGCAGCTTGCGGGGGTGGAACACCGGGGAGCTGTTTTTT.

The chain uses TRBV6-5 and TRBJ1-3, with 7 bases identical to TRBD1. This CDR3 is 13 amino acids long. Germline CDR1 and CDR2: MNHEY and SVGAGI. Unmatched junction bases numbered 3, after V lost 6 bases and J lost 4 bases. The DNA for the CDR3 is TGTGCCAGCAGAGACAGGGCCGGAAACACCATATATTTT. Amino acids: CASRDRAGNTIYF.

The chain carries TRBV4-2 and TRBJ1-1, with a possible D match to TRBD1 (6 bases). This CDR3 contains 15 residues. Germline CDR1 LGHNA, CDR2 YNFKEQ. The V end was cut by 1 base, the J end by 0 bases, with 9 bases between. The CDR3 spells CASSQVRTVNTEAFF. The CDR3 region has the DNA TGTGCCAGCAGCCAAGTGAGGACAGTGAACACTGAAGCTTTCTTT.

The chain is built from TRBV7-2 and TRBJ1-4; 7 nucleotides match TRBD1. The trim removed 5 bases at V and 8 bases at J, leaving 2 bases unmatched. The CDR3 is made up of 12 amino acids. The germline gives CDR1 SGHTA, CDR2 FQGNSA. The CDR3 DNA reads as TGTGCCAGCAGCCAGGGACAGGAAAAACTGTTTTTT. It yields the protein CASSQGQEKLFF.

The chain carries TRBV29-1 and TRBJ2-5, with 7 bases identical to TRBD2. V shed 6 bases and J 5 bases; nucleotides not matched to a gene: 12. The CDR3 consists of 14 residues. CDR1 is SQVTM, CDR2 ANQGSEA, per germline. The CDR3 reads CSVSGARGVETQYF. Written as DNA, the CDR3 is TGCAGCGTCTCCGGGGCACGGGGGGTCGAGACCCAGTACTTC.

The table lists this clone with a count of one. V gene TRBV5-4 combines with J gene TRBJ2-1; TRBD2 matches at 10 bases. Germline values: CDR1 SGHNT, CDR2 YYREEE (reference sequence). V was pared by 4 bases and J by 7 bases, with 8 bases of the junction left unmatched. The CDR3 consists of 15 residues. The CDR3 DNA sequence: TGTGCCAGCAGCACCCAGCGGGGGGGCCGGAATGAGCAGTTCTTC. Its protein is CASSTQRGGRNEQFF.

The chain joins TRBV10-1 to TRBJ2-4, with TRBD1 as a possible D gene (6 bases). V shed 0 bases and J shed 3 bases, with 12 bases lying between them. The germline V gene has CDR1 WNHNN and CDR2 SYGVQD (reference sequence). CDR3 size: 16 residues. The CDR3 region has the DNA TGCGCCAGCAGTGAGTCCCGACAGGCTTTCAAAAACATTCAGTACTTC. Its translation is CASSESRQAFKNIQYF.

This chain uses TRBV24-1 with TRBJ1-5, with 8 bases that match TRBD1. With V trimmed by 6 bases and J by 7 bases, 4 bases remained unmatched. The CDR3 runs to 13 residues. The germline V gene has CDR1 KGHDR and CDR2 SFDVKD. CDR3 sequence: CATSRAGGQPQHF. CDR3 DNA: TGTGCCACCAGTAGGGCAGGGGGCCAGCCCCAGCATTTT.

J is TRBJ2-1 and V is TRBV12-5, with a weak D call TRBD2 (5 bases). The CDR3 length is 13 residues. V was cut by 7 bases and J by 0 bases, with 7 bases left in between. Germline values: CDR1 LGHNT, CDR2 FRNRAP. CDR3 DNA: TGTGCTAGTGCGGGGATCTCCTACAATGAGCAGTTCTTC. Translation: CASAGISYNEQFF.

The genes are TRBV6-6 and TRBJ2-1; TRBD1 agrees at 8 bases. The CDR3 totals 15 residues. Per the germline V gene, CDR1 is MNHNY and CDR2 is SVGAGI (reference sequence). The V and J ends lost 1 base and 5 bases, in that order; junction bases with no gene match: 4. Here the CDR3 DNA reads TGTGCCAGCAGTTACTGGCAGGGGGCGGACAATGAGCAGTTCTTC. Protein product: CASSYWQGADNEQFF.

The chain uses TRBV7-6 and TRBJ1-2, with 7 bases matching TRBD1. Germline CDR1 SGHVS, CDR2 FNYEAQ. V lost 4 bases to trimming and J lost 4 bases; unmatched junction nucleotides: 9. The CDR3 loop spans 15 amino acids. The CDR3 DNA reads TGTGCCAGCAGCTCCCGAAGGGGGCAGGGCTATGGCTACACCTTC. Translated: CASSSRRGQGYGYTF.

This clone was counted once. The CDR3 loop reads CASSPREGLGDTEAFF. The CDR3 DNA sequence: TGTGCCAGCAGCCCAAGGGAGGGTTTGGGGGACACTGAAGCTTTCTTT. This chain connects TRBV28 to TRBJ1-1, with a possible D match to TRBD1 (5 bases). V was trimmed by 6 bases and J by 3 bases, leaving 20 bases between them. Per germline, CDR1 MDHEN and CDR2 SYDVKM. The CDR3 is 16 residues long.